The clone carrying this TCR beta chain appeared a few times. The antigen is not known. A quantitative 5'-RACE method, one with molecular barcodes, was used to make TCR beta libraries. MiXCR was run by TCRdb on the 5' RACE reads, yielding one entry per CDR3 protein. The sample gives more than 650,000 distinct CDR3 sequences, 10% to 15% of which show up once; about 0.5% is in the top ten. This sample is drawn from a study of CD8 T cells in ankylosing spondylitis. Overall study results and limits: Seemingly distinctive of ankylosing spondylitis blood was a TCR beta motif formed by eight highly homologous variants. The clones that were linked to disease were reported to be significantly enriched in matched synovial fluid samples from ankylosing spondylitis patients. Relatively rare in peripheral blood, disease-linked clones were also CD8+. In reactive arthritis synovial fluid and blood, some motif variants had been reported before.

CDR3 length: 15 amino acids. CDR1 and CDR2 (germline): DFQATT, SNEGSKA (reference sequence). The J segment lost 6 bases and the V segment lost 2 bases, leaving 13 bases of the junction unmatched. The chain combines TRBV20-1 with TRBJ2-7, with 7 bases aligning to TRBD2. Sequencing was performed on blood, either unsorted or a sorted T cell fraction (not recorded which). This clonotype was sampled from a male donor with ankylosing spondylitis. The CDR3 region is CSARRPTGGSLEQYF. CDR3 nucleotides: TGCAGTGCTAGACGTCCGACGGGAGGTTCCCTCGAGCAGTACTTC.